These 18 T cell receptor beta chains originate from one sample sequenced in a study of blood T cell repertoires in COVID-19. The data were produced by immunoSEQ multiplex PCR, yet TCRdb's version contains in-frame clones alone and is incomplete. Of approximately 72,000 clones listed, approximately 85% are singletons. Source material: peripheral blood. The receptors here all came from a man in his fifties with acute or convalescent COVID-19.

This clone occurred once. The chain is built from TRBV11-2 and TRBJ2-1, with 7 bases that match TRBD1. This CDR3 comprises 13 residues. Germline CDR1 is SGHAT and CDR2 is FQNNGV. Trimming cost V 5 bases and J 9 bases; bases outside gene matches: 7. CDR3 DNA sequence: TGTGCCAGCAGCCTGACAGGGAGAGGTGAGCAGTTCTTC. Protein: CASSLTGRGEQFF. Variable domain in full (rest from reference TRBV11-2 and TRBJ2-1): EAGVAQSPRYKIIEKRQSVAFWCNPISGHATLYWYQQILGQGPKLLIQFQNNGVVDDSQLPKDRFSAERLKGVDSTLKIQPAKLEDSAVYLCASSLTGRGEQFFGPGTRLTVL.

The J gene is TRBJ1-2, the V gene TRBV11-2; the D gene is possibly TRBD1 (6 bases). The CDR3 loop spans 14 amino acids. Germline CDR1 and CDR2: SGHAT and FQNNGV. The germline V and J ends were trimmed by 5 bases and 4 bases, with 14 bases remaining between them. The CDR3 DNA sequence: TGTGCCAGCAGCCAAGATCGGGGGGCCTATGGCTACACCTTC. Translated: CASSQDRGAYGYTF.

The chain has TRBV7-9 and TRBJ2-1; D is perhaps TRBD1 (6 bases). This CDR3 has 13 residues. V lost 3 bases, J lost 8 bases, and 11 bases lay in between. CDR1 is SEHNR, CDR2 FQNEAQ, per germline (reference sequence). DNA of the CDR3: TGTGCCAGCAGCTTTCGGGACATCCATGAGCAGTTCTTC. Translated, it gives CASSFRDIHEQFF.

The chain combines TRBV7-2 with TRBJ2-5; no reliable D call. V shed 2 bases and J shed 5 bases, with 3 bases lying between them. The CDR3 contains 11 residues. Per germline, CDR1 SGHTA and CDR2 FQGNSA. This chain's CDR3 is CASSLLETQYF. The DNA for the CDR3 is TGTGCCAGCAGCTTACTGGAGACCCAGTACTTC.

V and J are TRBV6-2 or TRBV6-3 and TRBJ2-1, with TRBD2 matching over 8 bases. The germline V gene has CDR1 MNHEY and CDR2 SVGEGT. J was trimmed by 5 bases and V by 0 bases; bases with no gene match: 6. The CDR3 totals 16 residues. In DNA form, the CDR3 reads TGTGCCAGCAGTTACTCGCTCGGGGGGGGCGACAATGAGCAGTTCTTC. Protein product: CASSYSLGGGDNEQFF.

The chain carries TRBV27 and TRBJ2-5; the D gene is possibly TRBD1 (6 bases). CDR3 size: 15 residues. V was pared by 5 bases and J by 1 base, with 14 bases between. Germline lookup yields CDR1 MNHEY and CDR2 SMNVEV (reference sequence). The CDR3 sequence: CASSPKGDRQETQYF. The CDR3 DNA reads as TGTGCCAGCAGTCCCAAGGGGGACCGCCAAGAGACCCAGTACTTC.

This clone was seen a handful of times. The chain carries TRBV11-2 and TRBJ2-2, with 8 bases that match TRBD1. This CDR3 comprises 15 residues. The V gene end was trimmed by 3 bases and the J gene end by 6 bases; junction bases not matched to a gene: 6. Germline loops: CDR1 SGHAT, CDR2 FQNNGV. CDR3: CASSFWTGYPGELFF. The CDR3 DNA follows: TGTGCCAGCAGCTTCTGGACAGGGTATCCCGGGGAGCTGTTTTTT.

The chain is built from TRBV15 and TRBJ2-7; no definite D call. CDR1 LNHNV and CDR2 YYDKDF come from the germline V gene (reference sequence). The CDR3 has 14 residues. Between the trimmed V and J ends, which lost 0 bases and 5 bases, there was a span of 11 bases. The CDR3 DNA follows: TGTGCCACCAGCAGAGAGGTCCTAGGTCACGAGCAGTACTTC. This sequence encodes CATSREVLGHEQYF.

This sequence joins TRBV5-6 and TRBJ2-6, with 8 bases fitting TRBD1. Germline assignment: CDR1 SGHDT and CDR2 YYEEEE. This CDR3 comprises 17 residues. The ends lost 1 base at V and 0 bases at J; junction bases unmatched: 3. DNA for the CDR3: TGTGCCAGCAGCTTGAACAGGGGGAGCTCTGGGGCCAACGTCCTGACTTTC. This translates into CASSLNRGSSGANVLTF.

The chain has TRBV4-1 and TRBJ1-2, with 7 positions matching TRBD1. Germline V gene data show CDR1 as MGHRA and CDR2 as YSYEKL. This CDR3 is built from 16 residues. With 4 bases clipped from V and 4 bases from J, the junction kept 12 bases outside the gene matches. The CDR3 protein is CASSPYPGGDIYGYTF. The CDR3 DNA sequence: TGCGCCAGCAGCCCGTACCCAGGGGGAGATATCTATGGCTACACCTTC.

The chain has TRBV7-8 and TRBJ1-2; tentatively, D is TRBD1 (6 bases). Germline V gene data show CDR1 as SGHVS and CDR2 as FQNEAQ. Trimming took 5 bases from V and 8 from J, leaving 12 bases between them. The CDR3 is 12 amino acids. Here the CDR3 reads CASSRGARGYTF. The CDR3 coding sequence is TGTGCCAGCAGCCGGGGGGCGCGGGGCTACACCTTC.

This rearrangement joins TRBV2 to TRBJ2-2; D remains ambiguous. Trimming took 4 bases from V and 0 from J, leaving 6 bases between them. Germline CDR1 and CDR2: SNHLY and FYNNEI. There are 14 residues in the CDR3. CDR3 region: CASSAPANTGELFF. In DNA form, the CDR3 reads TGTGCCAGCAGTGCTCCAGCGAACACCGGGGAGCTGTTTTTT.

This clone appeared a single time. This chain uses TRBV2 with TRBJ2-3; 11 bases agree with TRBD2. V dropped 4 bases and J dropped 6; count of bases not matched to a gene: 6. The CDR3 has 15 amino acids. Germline V lookup: CDR1 SNHLY, CDR2 FYNNEI. The CDR3 protein is CASSAGTSGGDTQYF. The CDR3 bases are TGTGCCAGCAGTGCCGGGACTAGCGGAGGGGATACGCAGTATTTT.

The rearrangement uses TRBV7-2 and TRBJ2-3, with no clear D. The germline gives CDR1 SGHTA, CDR2 FQGNSA. V was trimmed by 0 bases and J by 0 bases, leaving 7 bases between them. The length of the CDR3 is 15 residues. CDR3 nucleotides: TGTGCCAGCAGCTTAGCGGCCTCTAGCACAGATACGCAGTATTTT. Translation gives CASSLAASSTDTQYF.

The chain recombines TRBV11-2 with TRBJ2-1, with 12 bases aligning to TRBD1. After removal of 5 bases from V and 7 bases from J, the junction contained 9 bases not matched to a gene. From germline, CDR1 is SGHAT and CDR2 FQNNGV. This CDR3 is 16 amino acids long. CDR3 in DNA: TGTGCCAGCAGCCCCCCCCCGGGACAGGGGGCGAATGAGCAGTTCTTC. As protein: CASSPPPGQGANEQFF.

This sequence joins TRBV27 and TRBJ2-7; D call uncertain. CDR1 MNHEY and CDR2 SMNVEV come from the germline V gene (reference sequence). The germline V and J ends were trimmed by 6 bases and 4 bases, with 10 bases remaining between them. This CDR3 spans 12 amino acids. The DNA for the CDR3 is TGTGCCAGCAGGGGCGTTTCGTACGAGCAGTACTTC. Translation: CASRGVSYEQYF.

The chain recombines TRBV6-5 with TRBJ2-1; 14 bases map to TRBD2. The CDR3 is 15 amino acids. Germline CDR1 reads MNHEY; CDR2 reads SVGAGI. The ends lost 9 bases at V and 5 bases at J; junction bases unmatched: 6. The chain's CDR3 is CASTTTSGGDNEQFF. In DNA form, the CDR3 reads TGTGCCAGTACTACGACTAGCGGGGGGGACAATGAGCAGTTCTTC.

A few counts support this clone. Distinct nucleotide sequences in the sample also encode this CDR3. The chain links TRBV19 to TRBJ1-2; 7 bases are a match to TRBD1. In germline, CDR1 is LNHDA, CDR2 SQIVND (reference sequence). V shed 7 bases and J 3 bases; nucleotides not matched to a gene: 2. CDR3 size: 12 residues. CDR3 nucleotides: TGTGCCAGTAACAGGGGCGACTATGGCTACACCTTC. This codes for CASNRGDYGYTF.